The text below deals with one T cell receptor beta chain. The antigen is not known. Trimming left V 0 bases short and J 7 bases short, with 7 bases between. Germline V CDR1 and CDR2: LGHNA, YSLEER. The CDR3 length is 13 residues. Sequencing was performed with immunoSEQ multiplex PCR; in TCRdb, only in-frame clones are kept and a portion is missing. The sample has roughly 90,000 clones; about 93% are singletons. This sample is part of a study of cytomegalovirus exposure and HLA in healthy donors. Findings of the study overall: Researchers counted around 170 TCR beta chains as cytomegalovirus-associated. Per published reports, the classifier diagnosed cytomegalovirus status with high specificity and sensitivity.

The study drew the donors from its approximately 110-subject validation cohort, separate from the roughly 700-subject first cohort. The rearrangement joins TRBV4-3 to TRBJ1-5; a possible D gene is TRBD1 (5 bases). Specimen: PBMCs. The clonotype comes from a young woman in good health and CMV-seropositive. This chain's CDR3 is CASSQEGGQPQHF. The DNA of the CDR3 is TGCGCCAGCAGCCAAGAGGGGGGGCAGCCCCAGCATTTT.